The 2 T cell receptor beta chains in this list originate from one sample, sequenced in a study of blood T cell repertoires in COVID-19. Some clones are missing from TCRdb's copy, which holds only in-frame ones; the method was immunoSEQ multiplex PCR. Of approximately 100,000 clones in the sample, 80% to 90% were seen once. The sequencing sample was made of peripheral blood. These receptors were collected from a man in his fifties or sixties with acute or convalescent COVID-19.

This chain connects TRBV2 to TRBJ1-6; no firm D call. V was pared by 6 bases and J by 6 bases, with 12 bases between. The germline V gene encodes CDR1 SNHLY and CDR2 FYNNEI. CDR3 length: 14 amino acids. CDR3 DNA: TGTGCCAGCAGGTTGTCCGACTCTAATTCACCCCTCCACTTT. Residues: CASRLSDSNSPLHF.

The V and J genes are TRBV5-5 and TRBJ2-5; the D gene is possibly TRBD2 (5 bases). V was cut by 4 bases and J by 5 bases, with 6 bases left in between. The CDR3 has 11 residues. CDR1 and CDR2 (germline): SGHKS, YYEKEE (reference sequence). This CDR3 reads CASSRGETQYF. CDR3 nucleotide sequence: TGTGCCAGCAGCCGAGGGGAGACCCAGTACTTC. The full variable domain, with the rest looked up from reference TRBV5-5 and TRBJ2-5, is DAGVTQSPTHLIKTRGQQVTLRCSPISGHKSVSWYQQVLGQGPQFIFQYYEKEERGRGNFPDRFSARQFPNYSSELNVNALLLGDSALYLCASSRGETQYFGPGTRLLVL.